Listed here are 8 T cell receptor beta chains from one sample, sequenced in a study of read filtering for tumor transcriptome and immune sequencing. This library used roughly 370 ng RNA and molecular barcoded adaptors spanning alpha/delta and beta/gamma chains. TCRdb reprocessed the reads with MiXCR, giving one entry per CDR3 protein. The profile shows tens of thousands of distinct CDR3 sequences, 20% to 25% of them singletons. Sequenced: a population of CD138-negative cells sorted from bone marrow. The receptors were gathered from a donor over 35 with multiple myeloma.

Points on this clonotype: Since a much larger clone is just one base distant, this may be a read error. This rearrangement joins TRBV28 to TRBJ1-2, with D possibly being TRBD1 (5 bases). Germline V gene lookup returns CDR1 MDHEN and CDR2 SYDVKM. The CDR3 totals 13 residues. CDR3 sequence (DNA): TGTGCCAGCAAAACAGGCCAGGGCGCTGGCTACAACTTC. Translating gives CASKTGQGAGYNF.

This clonotype is categorized as medium-sized. The gene calls are TRBV29-1 and TRBJ2-6; no reliable D call. The CDR3 loop spans 14 amino acids. Looked up from germline, CDR1 is SQVTM and CDR2 is ANQGSEA. V was cut by 2 bases and J by 0 bases, with 5 bases left in between. CDR3 in amino acids: CSVERDSGANVLTF. The DNA for the CDR3 is TGCAGCGTTGAAAGGGACTCTGGGGCCAACGTCCTGACTTTC. The whole variable domain, filled in from reference TRBV29-1 and TRBJ2-6, reads SAVISQKPSRDICQRGTSLTIQCQVDSQVTMMFWYRQQPGQSLTLIATANQGSEATYESGFVIDKFPISRPNLTFSTLTVSNMSPEDSSIYLCSVERDSGANVLTFGAGSRLTVL.

In the case of this clonotype: A clone one base away is much larger, so this may be a read error. This likely comes from a read error, as the CDR3 has no conserved phenylalanine or tryptophan at its end. The chain is built from TRBV20-1 and TRBJ1-2; tentatively, D is TRBD1 (5 bases). The CDR3 length is 12 residues. Germline CDR1 and CDR2: DFQATT and SNEGSKA (reference sequence). V lost 3 bases to trimming and J lost 5 bases, with 10 bases between them. The CDR3 is CSASRESYGYTC. The CDR3 region has the DNA TGCAGTGCTAGCAGGGAAAGTTATGGCTACACCTGC.

The chain has TRBV7-9 and TRBJ1-5; no firm D call. The germline gives CDR1 SEHNR, CDR2 FQNEAQ (reference sequence). Trimming removed 1 base from V and 4 bases from J, with 8 bases in between. The CDR3 totals 14 residues. The CDR3 bases are TGTGCCAGCAGCTTAGGACAAGGTAATCAGCCCCAGCATTTT. Amino acids: CASSLGQGNQPQHF.

This clonotype was found many times. The genes are TRBV5-1 and TRBJ2-1, with TRBD2 matching over 14 bases. Germline lookup yields CDR1 SGHRS and CDR2 YFSETQ. The CDR3 has 17 amino acids. V lost 5 bases, J lost 5 bases, and 9 bases stayed unmatched. CDR3 residues: CASRTGLAGGSNNEQFF. DNA of the CDR3: TGCGCCAGCAGGACCGGACTAGCGGGAGGATCAAACAATGAGCAGTTCTTC.

This clonotype appeared many times. The chain has TRBV30 and TRBJ2-2, with D maybe TRBD1 (5 bases). Between the trimmed V and J ends, which lost 2 bases and 8 bases, there was a span of 21 bases. Germline CDR1 reads GTSNPN; CDR2 reads SVGIG (reference sequence). The CDR3 runs 16 residues. The CDR3 DNA reads as TGTGCCTGGAGTCCCCGTGGGCTACCTGGGGCGGGGGAGCTGTTTTTT. Translated, it gives CAWSPRGLPGAGELFF.

The sample holds many counts of this clonotype. V gene TRBV14 combines with J gene TRBJ2-1; TRBD2 matches at 8 bases. CDR1 is SGHDN, CDR2 FVKESK, per germline. This CDR3 spans 16 amino acids. Trimming at V came to 1 base and at J to 6 bases, leaving 8 bases not matched to a gene. The DNA of the CDR3 is TGTGCCAGCAGCCAAGGTAAACTAGCGGTGCGCAATGAGCAGTTCTTC. Protein sequence: CASSQGKLAVRNEQFF.

With regard to this clonotype: Because the CDR3 is missing its conserved closing phenylalanine or tryptophan, this is likely a read error. This chain joins TRBV28 and TRBJ2-2; D is possibly TRBD1 (6 bases). CDR1 is MDHEN, CDR2 SYDVKM, per germline. This CDR3 is built from 16 residues. The CDR3 sequence is CAGSLPGHANTGELFL. CDR3 DNA sequence: TGTGCCGGCAGTTTACCGGGACATGCGAACACCGGGGAGCTGTTTTTA.